These 20 T cell receptor beta chains were sequenced from one sample in a study of regulatory T cells in long-lasting Graves disease. Arm-PCR with iRepertoire HTBI primers amplified the CDR3 regions for these TCR beta libraries. TCRdb fed the multiplex PCR reads into MiXCR, producing one record per CDR3 protein. The profile shows 400,000 to 500,000 distinct CDR3 sequences, roughly 21% of them singletons. Time point of the sample: persistent/refractory GD, antithyroid drugs over 5 years with positive TRAb. Extracted PBMC RNA gave rise to the TCR library. The sample in question was peripheral blood mononuclear cells (PBMCs), obtained when the disease was refractory, from a patient treated with antithyroid drugs. These TCRs come from a female donor with Graves disease.

This clonotype came up many times. The V gene is TRBV7-9, the J gene TRBJ1-1; a possible D gene is TRBD1 (5 bases). This CDR3 contains 15 residues. The germline V and J ends were trimmed by 6 bases and 2 bases, with 16 bases remaining between them. Germline values: CDR1 SEHNR, CDR2 FQNEAQ (reference sequence). The CDR3 loop reads CASSLQGAPNTEAFF. The DNA of the CDR3 is TGTGCCAGCAGTTTGCAGGGCGCGCCCAACACTGAAGCTTTCTTT.

This clonotype has a handful of counts. The J gene is TRBJ2-5, the V gene TRBV12-3 or TRBV12-4; a weak D match, TRBD2 (6 bases). The CDR3 length is 15 residues. V was trimmed by 4 bases and J by 4 bases, leaving 16 bases between them. For the CDR3, the DNA is TGTGCCAGCAGTTCCCCCCTGACTAGGAGAGAGACCCAGTACTTC. Amino acid sequence: CASSSPLTRRETQYF.

In regard to this clonotype: This may arise from a read error, as a much more abundant clone is one base away. The chain carries TRBV28 and TRBJ1-6; D gene uncertain. The CDR3 loop spans 15 amino acids. Germline CDR1 is MDHEN and CDR2 is SYDVKM. Written as DNA, the CDR3 is TGTGCCAGCAGTACCTTAAGCCGGTCCGATTCACCCCTCCGCTTT. Protein: CASSTLSRSDSPLRF.

Ten or more counts support this clonotype. The chain carries TRBV28 and TRBJ2-7, with 11 bases fitting TRBD1. This CDR3 comprises 16 residues. Germline V lookup: CDR1 MDHEN, CDR2 SYDVKM. V was pared by 8 bases and J by 0 bases, with 9 bases of the junction left unmatched. CDR3 region: CASEGTGGPRSYEQYF. The CDR3, as DNA: TGTGCCAGCGAAGGGACAGGGGGTCCCCGCTCCTACGAGCAGTACTTC.

This clonotype came up a few times. The rearrangement links TRBV5-1 to TRBJ1-1; D remains unclear. Germline loops: CDR1 SGHRS, CDR2 YFSETQ. Trimming pared 5 bases from V and 0 bases from J, leaving 20 bases between. The CDR3 consists of 17 residues. The CDR3 region has the DNA TGCGCCAGCAGACAAAAGGGCCTTTTCGAGATGAACACTGAAGCTTTCTTT. It is translated as CASRQKGLFEMNTEAFF.

A remark on this clonotype: Being one base from a much bigger clone, this may be a read error. J is TRBJ1-2 and V is TRBV29-1; D not certain. Germline assignment: CDR1 SQVTM and CDR2 ANQGSEA. This CDR3 spans 12 amino acids. The CDR3 loop is CSVVGLNYGHTF. In DNA, the CDR3 is TGCAGCGTTGTGGGTCTTAACTATGGCCACACCTTC.

Many counts were recorded for this clonotype. The gene calls are TRBV11-2 and TRBJ2-7, with D perhaps TRBD1 or TRBD2 (5 bases each). Trimming stripped 6 bases from V and 3 bases from J, with 15 bases between. Germline lookup yields CDR1 SGHAT and CDR2 FQNNGV. This CDR3 contains 14 residues. CDR3 in amino acids: CASSSGTGNYEQYF. The CDR3 bases are TGTGCCAGCAGTTCCGGGACGGGGAACTACGAGCAGTACTTC.

The V and J genes are TRBV25-1 and TRBJ2-2; 8 positions agree with TRBD1. This CDR3 has 16 residues. Germline loops: CDR1 MGHDK, CDR2 SYGVNS. Germline trimming cut 3 bases from V and 1 base from J; bases unmatched to any gene: 4. The CDR3 spells CASSDSGTGNTGELFF. The CDR3 DNA reads TGTGCCAGCAGTGATTCCGGGACAGGGAACACCGGGGAGCTGTTTTTT.

This clonotype was seen many times. V gene TRBV2 combines with J gene TRBJ2-7; perhaps TRBD2 as D (7 bases). The CDR3 has 12 amino acids. Germline CDR1 reads SNHLY; CDR2 reads FYNNEI. This CDR3 is CVYRKGGGEQYF. CDR3 sequence (DNA): TGTGTCTACAGGAAAGGGGGGGGTGAGCAGTACTTC.

In this sample, this clonotype turned up a few times. This chain connects TRBV7-9 to TRBJ2-7, with 10 bases identical to TRBD1. The CDR3 extends over 15 amino acids. Looked up from germline, CDR1 is SEHNR and CDR2 is FQNEAQ (reference sequence). V lost 3 bases, J lost 5 bases, and 7 bases stayed unmatched. In DNA, the CDR3 is TGTGCCAGCAGCTTCCGGGACAGGGGCGTCCACGAGCAGTACTTC. Amino acid sequence: CASSFRDRGVHEQYF.

Details on this clonotype: Since the CDR3 does not end with the conserved phenylalanine or tryptophan, this likely comes from a read error. This sequence joins TRBV19 and TRBJ2-1, with TRBD2 matching 9 bases. The CDR3 loop spans 16 amino acids. Trimming took 1 base from V and 2 from J; bases not matched to a gene: 3. The germline gives CDR1 LNHDA, CDR2 SQIVND (reference sequence). DNA for the CDR3: TGTGCCAGTAGTATAGCGTCTAGCGGGACCTACAATGAGCAGTTCCTC. Translating gives CASSIASSGTYNEQFL.

This clonotype was observed at least ten times. The chain has TRBV28 and TRBJ1-4; 7 bases map to TRBD1. J lost 2 bases, V lost 6 bases, and 9 bases had no gene match. This CDR3 has 16 amino acids. Germline V gene sequence: CDR1 MDHEN, CDR2 SYDVKM. CDR3 in amino acids: CASSPHGQDTNEKLFF. For the CDR3, the DNA is TGTGCCAGCAGCCCCCACGGACAGGACACTAATGAAAAACTGTTTTTT.

V gene TRBV24-1 combines with J gene TRBJ2-3; tentative D call: TRBD2 (7 bases). The CDR3 runs 14 residues. The germline CDR1 and CDR2 sequences are KGHDR and SFDVKD. V dropped 7 bases and J dropped 5 bases, with 15 bases sitting between them. The CDR3 nucleotides are TGTGCCACCAGAAGCCAGGGGAGGGGAGATACGCAGTATTTT. Protein sequence: CATRSQGRGDTQYF.

At least ten counts were recorded for this clonotype. V is TRBV6-1 and J is TRBJ1-5; D call uncertain. CDR3 size: 14 residues. Trimming took off 3 bases at V and 0 bases at J, with 6 bases between the two ends. CDR1 MNHNS and CDR2 SASEGT come from the germline V gene. In DNA form, the CDR3 reads TGTGCCAGCAGTGACGGATTTAGCAATCAGCCCCAGCATTTT. Protein sequence: CASSDGFSNQPQHF.

There are a few counts of this clonotype. This chain uses TRBV2 with TRBJ1-5; D possibly corresponds to TRBD1 (5 bases). The germline V gene has CDR1 SNHLY and CDR2 FYNNEI. The CDR3 has 14 residues. V dropped 5 bases and J dropped 5 bases, with 13 bases sitting between them. CDR3 amino acids: CASSFGGTYQPQHF. The CDR3 DNA reads TGTGCCAGCAGTTTCGGGGGGACCTATCAGCCCCAGCATTTT.

In the case of this clonotype: This clone may be a read error of a much larger clone one base away. V gene TRBV12-3 or TRBV12-4 combines with J gene TRBJ2-5; unclear D gene. V dropped 3 bases and J dropped 5 bases, with 19 bases sitting between them. The CDR3 has 16 amino acids. CDR3: CASSFLAFGMRETQYF. DNA of the CDR3: TGTGCCAGCAGTTTTTTGGCCTTCGGTATGCGGGAGACCCAGTACTTC.

The V call is TRBV12-3 or TRBV12-4, the J call TRBJ2-3; 9 bases agree with TRBD2. The V and J ends lost 3 bases and 2 bases, in that order; junction bases with no gene match: 3. The CDR3 totals 15 residues. DNA of the CDR3: TGTGCCAGCAGTTTGAGCGGGGGGCCCACAGATACGCAGTATTTT. Protein sequence: CASSLSGGPTDTQYF.

This clonotype was detected ten times or more. This chain joins TRBV7-2 and TRBJ2-7, with D possibly being TRBD1 (5 bases). This CDR3 is built from 14 residues. With 5 bases removed from V and 2 bases from J, the gap between germline ends came to 13 bases. Germline-derived CDR1 and CDR2 are SGHTA and FQGNSA. The CDR3 DNA follows: TGTGCCAGCAGCCCTTGGGGCAGAGCCTACGAGCAGTACTTC. Residues: CASSPWGRAYEQYF.

This clonotype showed up many times. This chain links TRBV15 with TRBJ2-7; TRBD1 aligns across 10 bases. J was trimmed by 2 bases and V by 1 base; bases with no gene match: 8. CDR3 length equals 17 residues. CDR1 and CDR2 (germline): LNHNV, YYDKDF (reference sequence). DNA of the CDR3: TGTGCCACCAGCAGAGGACCGGGACAGGGGTCCGCCTACGAGCAGTACTTC. Translating it yields CATSRGPGQGSAYEQYF.

This clonotype has a count of ten or more. The genes are TRBV28 and TRBJ2-7, with TRBD2 matching over 11 bases. After removal of 3 bases from V and 4 bases from J, the junction contained 5 bases not matched to a gene. Germline V gene sequence: CDR1 MDHEN, CDR2 SYDVKM. This CDR3 region has 15 residues. CDR3 nucleotide sequence: TGTGCCAGCAGTTTTGGGGGACTAGCGGATTACGAGCAGTACTTC. This gives the protein CASSFGGLADYEQYF.